What follows is one T cell receptor beta chain and its context. This specimen belongs to a study of blood T cell repertoires in COVID-19. For the study at large: T cells, B-cell-depleted T cells, or PBMCs supplied cDNA or gDNA.

This table comes from immunoSEQ multiplex PCR, and its TCRdb copy is limited to in-frame clones, with some not included. This sample carries roughly 90,000 clones, over 70% of them seen once, and the ten largest clones take under 35%. The CDR3 length is 15 residues. V was trimmed by 0 bases and J by 2 bases, leaving 9 bases between them. Germline V CDR1 and CDR2: SEHNR, FQNEAQ (reference sequence). The clonotype comes from a woman aged 80 or older with active or convalescent COVID-19. Sequencing used peripheral blood. The J gene is TRBJ2-3, the V gene TRBV7-9, with a tentative D call TRBD2 (7 bases). The CDR3 is CASSLAGGPTDTQYF. The CDR3 DNA sequence: TGTGCCAGCAGCTTAGCGGGGGGGCCCACAGATACGCAGTATTTT.